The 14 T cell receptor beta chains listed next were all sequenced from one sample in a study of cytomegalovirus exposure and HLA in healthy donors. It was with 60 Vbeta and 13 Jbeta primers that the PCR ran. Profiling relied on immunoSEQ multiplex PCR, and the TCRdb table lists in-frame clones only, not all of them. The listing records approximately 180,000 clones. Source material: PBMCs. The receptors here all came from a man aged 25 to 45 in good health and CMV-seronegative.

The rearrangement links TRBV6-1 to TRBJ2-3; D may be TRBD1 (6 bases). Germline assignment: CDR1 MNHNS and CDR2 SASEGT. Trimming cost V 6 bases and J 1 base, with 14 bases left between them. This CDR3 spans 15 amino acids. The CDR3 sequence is CASSYVRTGTDTQYF. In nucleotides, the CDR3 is TGTGCCAGCAGCTACGTCAGGACAGGCACAGATACGCAGTATTTT.

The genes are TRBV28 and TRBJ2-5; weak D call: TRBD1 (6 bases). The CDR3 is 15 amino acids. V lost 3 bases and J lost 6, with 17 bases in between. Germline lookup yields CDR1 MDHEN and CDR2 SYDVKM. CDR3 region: CASSLPWTAGKTQYF. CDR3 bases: TGTGCCAGCAGTTTGCCGTGGACAGCCGGAAAGACCCAGTACTTC. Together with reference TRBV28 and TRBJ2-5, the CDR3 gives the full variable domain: DVKVTQSSRYLVKRTGEKVFLECVQDMDHENMFWYRQDPGLGLRLIYFSYDVKMKEKGDIPEGYSVSREKKERFSLILESASTNQTSMYLCASSLPWTAGKTQYFGPGTRLLVL.

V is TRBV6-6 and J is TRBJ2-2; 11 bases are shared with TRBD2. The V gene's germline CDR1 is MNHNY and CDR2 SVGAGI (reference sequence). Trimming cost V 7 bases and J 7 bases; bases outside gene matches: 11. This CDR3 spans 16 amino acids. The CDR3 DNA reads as TGTGCCAGCAACACCAATAGCGGGGGGGCTAACGGGGAGCTGTTTTTT. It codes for CASNTNSGGANGELFF.

The DNA for the CDR3 is TGTGCCTGGAGTGTAACTAGCGGACAAGAGACCCAGTACTTC. Translation: CAWSVTSGQETQYF. This rearrangement joins TRBV30 to TRBJ2-5, with TRBD2 matching over 8 bases. The CDR3 has 14 amino acids. J lost 2 bases, V lost 0 bases, and 2 bases had no gene match. CDR1 and CDR2 from the germline V gene are GTSNPN and SVGIG (reference sequence). The variable domain in full, with the rest retrieved from reference TRBV30 and TRBJ2-5, is SQTIHQWPATLVQPVGSPLSLECTVEGTSNPNLYWYRQAAGRGLQLLFYSVGIGQISSEVPQNLSASRPQDRQFILSSKKLLLSDSGFYLCAWSVTSGQETQYFGPGTRLLVL.

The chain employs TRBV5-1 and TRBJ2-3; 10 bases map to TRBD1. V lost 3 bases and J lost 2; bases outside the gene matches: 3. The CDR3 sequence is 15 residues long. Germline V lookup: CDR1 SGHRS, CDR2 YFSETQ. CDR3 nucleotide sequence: TGCGCCAGCAGCTATGGGACAGGGGTCACAGATACGCAGTATTTT. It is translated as CASSYGTGVTDTQYF.

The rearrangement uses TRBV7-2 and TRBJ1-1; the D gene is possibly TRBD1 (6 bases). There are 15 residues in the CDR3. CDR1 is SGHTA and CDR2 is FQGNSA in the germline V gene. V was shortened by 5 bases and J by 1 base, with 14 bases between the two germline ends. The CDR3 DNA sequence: TGTGCCAGCAGCGTAAGACAGGCGACGAACACTGAAGCTTTCTTT. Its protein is CASSVRQATNTEAFF.

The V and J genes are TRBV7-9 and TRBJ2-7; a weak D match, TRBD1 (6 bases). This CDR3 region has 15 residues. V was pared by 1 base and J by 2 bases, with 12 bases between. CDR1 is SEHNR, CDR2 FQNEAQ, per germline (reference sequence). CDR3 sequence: CASSLEAGVAYEQYF. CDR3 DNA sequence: TGTGCCAGCAGCTTAGAAGCAGGGGTGGCCTACGAGCAGTACTTC.

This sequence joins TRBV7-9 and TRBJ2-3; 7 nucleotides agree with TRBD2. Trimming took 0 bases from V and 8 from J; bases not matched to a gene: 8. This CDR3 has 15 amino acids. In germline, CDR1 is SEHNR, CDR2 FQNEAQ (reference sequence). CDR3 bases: TGTGCCAGCAGCTTAGCGTCCGGGGGGATCGGTACGCAGTATTTT. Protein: CASSLASGGIGTQYF.

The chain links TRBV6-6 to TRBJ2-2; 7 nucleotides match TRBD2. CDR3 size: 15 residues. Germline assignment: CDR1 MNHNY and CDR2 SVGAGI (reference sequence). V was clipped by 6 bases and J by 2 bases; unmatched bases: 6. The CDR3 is CASRLLARNTGELFF. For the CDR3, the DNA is TGTGCCAGCAGACTACTAGCGCGAAACACCGGGGAGCTGTTTTTT.

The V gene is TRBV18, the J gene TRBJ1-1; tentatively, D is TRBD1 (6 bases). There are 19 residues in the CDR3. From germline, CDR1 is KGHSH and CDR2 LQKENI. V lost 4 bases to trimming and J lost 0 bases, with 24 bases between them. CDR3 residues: CASSLIPGVGNNMNTEAFF. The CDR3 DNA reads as TGTGCCAGCTCACTTATCCCAGGGGTAGGGAACAACATGAACACTGAAGCTTTCTTT.

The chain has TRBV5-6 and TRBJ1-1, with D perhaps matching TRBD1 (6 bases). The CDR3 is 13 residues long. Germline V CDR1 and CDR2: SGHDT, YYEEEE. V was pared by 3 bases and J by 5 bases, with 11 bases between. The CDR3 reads CASSWVGGTEAFF. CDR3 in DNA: TGTGCCAGCAGCTGGGTAGGGGGAACTGAAGCTTTCTTT.

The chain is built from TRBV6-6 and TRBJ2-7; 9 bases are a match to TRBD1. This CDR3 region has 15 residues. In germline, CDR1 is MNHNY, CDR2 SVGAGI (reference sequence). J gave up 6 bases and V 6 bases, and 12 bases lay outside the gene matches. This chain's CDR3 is CASRNDGTGSSEQYF. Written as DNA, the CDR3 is TGTGCCAGCAGGAATGACGGGACAGGGTCATCCGAGCAGTACTTC.

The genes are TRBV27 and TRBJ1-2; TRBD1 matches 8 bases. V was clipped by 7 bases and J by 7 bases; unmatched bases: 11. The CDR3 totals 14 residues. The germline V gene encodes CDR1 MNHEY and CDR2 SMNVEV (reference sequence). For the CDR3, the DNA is TGTGCCAGCACATTCCGGGACAGGATGCCTGGCTACACCTTC. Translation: CASTFRDRMPGYTF.

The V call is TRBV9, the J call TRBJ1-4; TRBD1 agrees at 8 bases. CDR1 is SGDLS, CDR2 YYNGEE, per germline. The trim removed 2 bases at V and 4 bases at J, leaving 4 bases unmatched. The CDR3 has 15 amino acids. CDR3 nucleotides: TGTGCCAGCAGCGTTCGGACAGGGTTTAATGAAAAACTGTTTTTT. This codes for CASSVRTGFNEKLFF.